Presented here are 28 T cell receptor beta chains from one specimen sequenced in a study of beta chain features in type 1 diabetes. Whole-study results and caveats: Moderately but significantly shorter TCRB CDR3s were found in Type 1 diabetes patients in all four CD4+ subsets.

Antigens of these TCRs are unknown. Sequencing targeted expressed TCRB transcripts, as all isolated RNA had been reverse transcribed. The assay was immunoSEQ multiplex PCR, and TCRdb's table has in-frame clones only and misses some. The table lists about 150,000 clones, about 13% of them singletons. Sequencing was done on a sample of central memory CD4+ T cells from blood. Receptors originate from a man between 18 and 35 years old with type 1 diabetes.

V gene TRBV6-5 combines with J gene TRBJ2-3, with TRBD2 matching over 8 bases. Per germline, CDR1 MNHEY and CDR2 SVGAGI. The CDR3 is made up of 15 amino acids. The trim removed 2 bases at V and 2 bases at J, leaving 3 bases unmatched. The CDR3: CASSYIAGITDTQYF. In DNA form, the CDR3 reads TGTGCCAGCAGTTACATAGCGGGGATCACAGATACGCAGTATTTT.

The chain uses TRBV6-5 and TRBJ1-1; D is possibly TRBD1 (5 bases). There are 14 residues in the CDR3. Germline V gene sequence: CDR1 MNHEY, CDR2 SVGAGI. V dropped 0 bases and J dropped 5 bases, with 10 bases sitting between them. In DNA, the CDR3 is TGTGCCAGCAGTTACTCGAGGCGGACAACTGAAGCTTTCTTT. Amino acid sequence: CASSYSRRTTEAFF.

This clone was counted a few times. This chain links TRBV7-9 with TRBJ1-5; D ambiguous. The CDR3 length is 12 residues. Germline CDR1 is SEHNR and CDR2 is FQNEAQ (reference sequence). Trimming shortened V by 3 bases and J by 9 bases, and 9 bases separated the two germline ends. CDR3 in amino acids: CASSFPMGPQHF. The CDR3 coding sequence is TGTGCCAGCAGCTTCCCGATGGGGCCCCAGCATTTT. The variable domain in full, with the rest retrieved from reference TRBV7-9 and TRBJ1-5, is DTGVSQNPRHKITKRGQNVTFRCDPISEHNRLYWYRQTLGQGPEFLTYFQNEAQLEKSRLLSDRFSAERPKGSFSTLEIQRTEQGDSAMYLCASSFPMGPQHFGDGTRLSIL.

A few counts support this clone. The chain carries TRBV29-1 and TRBJ1-1, with D unclear. There are 12 residues in the CDR3. From germline, CDR1 is SQVTM and CDR2 ANQGSEA. Trimming left V 2 bases short and J 6 bases short, with 10 bases between. The CDR3 loop is CSVESIGPEAFF. Here the CDR3 DNA reads TGCAGCGTTGAAAGCATTGGCCCTGAAGCTTTCTTT.

The DNA for the CDR3 is TGTGCCAGCAGCCTGATGGGGGTTCACAAGGATACGCAGTATTTT. The encoded protein is CASSLMGVHKDTQYF. This chain uses TRBV7-2 with TRBJ2-3; possibly TRBD1 or TRBD2 for D (5 bases each). Trimming removed 5 bases from V and 6 bases from J, with 18 bases in between. The CDR3 sequence is 15 residues long. Germline CDR1 and CDR2: SGHTA and FQGNSA.

This clone was counted between two and nine times. V is TRBV30 and J is TRBJ1-5, with a weak D call TRBD1 (5 bases). The CDR3 has 14 residues. V lost 2 bases and J 4 bases, leaving 12 bases between the germline ends. CDR1 is GTSNPN and CDR2 is SVGIG in the germline V gene (reference sequence). CDR3: CAWSRRGGNQPQHF. CDR3 nucleotide sequence: TGTGCCTGGAGTAGGAGGGGAGGTAATCAGCCCCAGCATTTT.

V usage is TRBV6-5 and J usage is TRBJ1-5; no reliable D call. The CDR3 is made up of 14 amino acids. The germline V and J ends were trimmed by 6 bases and 7 bases, with 16 bases remaining between them. In germline, CDR1 is MNHEY, CDR2 SVGAGI. The CDR3 loop is CASRPDAARQPQHF. DNA for the CDR3: TGTGCCAGCAGACCCGACGCGGCGCGGCAGCCCCAGCATTTT.

V and J are TRBV2 and TRBJ2-7; 7 bases agree with TRBD2. This CDR3 contains 16 residues. The V gene's germline CDR1 is SNHLY and CDR2 FYNNEI. J gave up 2 bases and V 7 bases, and 14 bases lay outside the gene matches. Written as DNA, the CDR3 is TGTGCCAGCACCCCGACTCTGAGCGGGGACCCCTACGAGCAGTACTTC. As protein: CASTPTLSGDPYEQYF.

The gene calls are TRBV6-5 and TRBJ1-3; 8 positions agree with TRBD1. This CDR3 has 14 amino acids. The germline CDR1 and CDR2 sequences are MNHEY and SVGAGI. Trimming cost V 6 bases and J 2 bases; bases outside gene matches: 3. The CDR3 region has the DNA TGTGCCAGCAGCACGACAGGGGCTGGAAACACCATATATTTT. The encoded protein is CASSTTGAGNTIYF.

This clone has only a few counts. The chain employs TRBV4-2 and TRBJ2-5; 7 nucleotides agree with TRBD1. The germline CDR1 and CDR2 sequences are LGHNA and YNFKEQ. V shed 0 bases, J shed 4 bases, and the junction held 8 bases outside the gene matches. This CDR3 is 16 amino acids long. The CDR3 nucleotides read TGTGCCAGCAGCCAAGACACCGGGACAGCAAGAGAGACCCAGTACTTC. Translation: CASSQDTGTARETQYF.

This clone was observed at least ten times. The chain carries TRBV2 and TRBJ2-1; 10 nucleotides agree with TRBD1. The germline CDR1 and CDR2 sequences are SNHLY and FYNNEI. Trimming at V came to 1 base and at J to 8 bases, leaving 5 bases not matched to a gene. The CDR3 contains 15 residues. CDR3 residues: CASSEGTGGRDEQFF. The CDR3 DNA follows: TGTGCCAGCAGTGAAGGGACAGGGGGAAGGGATGAGCAGTTCTTC.

This clone was observed a few times. The chain recombines TRBV29-1 with TRBJ1-3; D unclear. The CDR3 sequence is 12 residues long. Germline-derived CDR1 and CDR2 are SQVTM and ANQGSEA. Deletions cut 4 bases from V and 7 bases from J, with 11 bases between. The DNA for the CDR3 is TGCAGCGTTGGACTCGGAGGGAACACCATATATTTT. Translated, it gives CSVGLGGNTIYF.

In this sample, this clone turned up many times. J is TRBJ2-5 and V is TRBV7-2, with unresolved D. Trimming left V 0 bases short and J 4 bases short, with 12 bases between. This CDR3 is built from 15 residues. Per germline, CDR1 SGHTA and CDR2 FQGNSA. CDR3: CASSLAPGRGETQYF. The DNA for the CDR3 is TGTGCCAGCAGCTTAGCCCCGGGCCGTGGAGAGACCCAGTACTTC.

The V gene is TRBV19, the J gene TRBJ2-1, with TRBD2 matching 7 bases. Germline CDR1 reads LNHDA; CDR2 reads SQIVND (reference sequence). The length of the CDR3 is 15 residues. The V segment lost 8 bases and the J segment 5 bases; nucleotides outside the gene matches: 12. The CDR3 sequence is CASSDGTILNNEQFF. Written as DNA, the CDR3 is TGTGCCAGTTCAGACGGGACTATCCTAAACAATGAGCAGTTCTTC.

This clone was detected many times. The chain has TRBV7-8 and TRBJ2-3, with D possibly TRBD2 on 5 matching bases. Germline assignment: CDR1 SGHVS and CDR2 FQNEAQ. This CDR3 has 17 residues. Deletions cut 1 base from V and 1 base from J, with 15 bases between. For the CDR3, the DNA is TGTGCCAGCAGCTTAGATTCGGGATACCCCGGCACAGATACGCAGTATTTT. It codes for CASSLDSGYPGTDTQYF.

This clone has just a few counts. This chain joins TRBV11-2 and TRBJ2-5, with 9 bases that match TRBD2. Per the germline V gene, CDR1 is SGHAT and CDR2 is FQNNGV. V dropped 1 base and J dropped 1; count of bases not matched to a gene: 1. The CDR3 is made up of 15 amino acids. CDR3 nucleotide sequence: TGTGCCAGCAGCTTAGTAGCGGGGGCCCAAGAGACCCAGTACTTC. Translation gives CASSLVAGAQETQYF.

The rearrangement joins TRBV6-5 to TRBJ2-4; 7 bases line up with TRBD1. After removal of 2 bases from V and 0 bases from J, the junction contained 1 base not matched to a gene. Germline CDR1 reads MNHEY; CDR2 reads SVGAGI. The CDR3 sequence is 15 residues long. The CDR3 DNA is TGTGCCAGCAGTTACAGGGGGCTAGCCAAAAACATTCAGTACTTC. Translation: CASSYRGLAKNIQYF.

The V call is TRBV15, the J call TRBJ1-5; no clear D. Per the germline V gene, CDR1 is LNHNV and CDR2 is YYDKDF (reference sequence). This CDR3 has 14 residues. The ends were cut back, 5 bases at V and 9 bases at J, with 17 bases in the middle. CDR3 loop: CATSPDGPGSPQHF. As DNA, the CDR3 is TGTGCCACCAGCCCCGACGGGCCAGGCTCGCCCCAGCATTTT.

Worth noting for this clone: The same CDR3 also results from other DNA sequences found in this sample. The J gene is TRBJ2-5, the V gene TRBV29-1, with TRBD2 matching 9 bases. This CDR3 has 12 amino acids. The V gene end was trimmed by 8 bases and the J gene end by 5 bases; junction bases not matched to a gene: 6. Germline lookup yields CDR1 SQVTM and CDR2 ANQGSEA. As DNA, the CDR3 is TGCAGCTCAAAGCGGGGGGCGGAGACCCAGTACTTC. Its translation is CSSKRGAETQYF.

This clone has a handful of counts. The chain employs TRBV5-1 and TRBJ2-1; D is possibly TRBD1 (6 bases). This CDR3 spans 17 amino acids. Germline V CDR1 and CDR2: SGHRS, YFSETQ. The V end lost 0 bases, the J end lost 0 bases, and 13 bases lay between the germline ends. The DNA of the CDR3 is TGCGCCAGCAGCTTGGTGACAGGAGTTAGCTCCTACAATGAGCAGTTCTTC. Encoded protein: CASSLVTGVSSYNEQFF. Full variable domain (outside the CDR3, taken from reference TRBV5-1 and TRBJ2-1): KAGVTQTPRYLIKTRGQQVTLSCSPISGHRSVSWYQQTPGQGLQFLFEYFSETQRNKGNFPGRFSGRQFSNSRSEMNVSTLELGDSALYLCASSLVTGVSSYNEQFFGPGTRLTVL.

The V call is TRBV7-9, the J call TRBJ1-6; D might be TRBD1 (5 bases). Looked up from germline, CDR1 is SEHNR and CDR2 is FQNEAQ (reference sequence). This CDR3 region has 14 residues. V shed 4 bases and J shed 10 bases, with 14 bases lying between them. The CDR3 sequence: CASSSGSRGSPLHF. The CDR3 coding sequence is TGTGCCAGCAGCTCCGGGTCACGGGGCTCACCCCTCCACTTT. The whole variable domain, filled in from reference TRBV7-9 and TRBJ1-6, reads DTGVSQNPRHKITKRGQNVTFRCDPISEHNRLYWYRQTLGQGPEFLTYFQNEAQLEKSRLLSDRFSAERPKGSFSTLEIQRTEQGDSAMYLCASSSGSRGSPLHFGNGTRLTVT.

This clone was counted at least ten times. The gene calls are TRBV14 and TRBJ2-7; 8 nucleotides agree with TRBD1. The germline gives CDR1 SGHDN, CDR2 FVKESK. The CDR3 has 13 residues. Unmatched junction bases numbered 7, after V lost 6 bases and J lost 6 bases. The CDR3 DNA reads as TGTGCCAGCAGAGAGGACAGGGACCGCGAGCAGTACTTC. Its protein product is CASREDRDREQYF.

A few counts support this clone. V gene TRBV5-4 combines with J gene TRBJ2-3; 7 bases line up with TRBD1. Germline CDR1 is SGHNT and CDR2 is YYREEE (reference sequence). The CDR3 totals 16 residues. The V and J ends lost 4 bases and 1 base, in that order; junction bases with no gene match: 9. The CDR3 reads CASSLPTGTGTDTQYF. CDR3 coding DNA: TGTGCCAGCAGCCTCCCGACAGGGACGGGCACAGATACGCAGTATTTT.

This clone was recorded a few times. The chain combines TRBV18 with TRBJ1-1, with 7 bases matching TRBD1. This CDR3 contains 14 residues. Trimming cost V 4 bases and J 1 base; bases outside gene matches: 3. Germline-derived CDR1 and CDR2 are KGHSH and LQKENI. The CDR3 coding sequence is TGTGCCAGCTCACAGGGACAGACGAACACTGAAGCTTTCTTT. This encodes CASSQGQTNTEAFF. Full variable domain (remainder filled in from reference TRBV18 and TRBJ1-1): NAGVMQNPRHLVRRRGQEARLRCSPMKGHSHVYWYRQLPEEGLKFMVYLQKENIIDESGMPKERFSAEFPKEGPSILRIQQVVRGDSAAYFCASSQGQTNTEAFFGQGTRLTVV.

This clone was observed a handful of times. The chain couples TRBV2 to TRBJ2-3; D tentatively reads TRBD1 or TRBD2 (5 bases each). The CDR3 consists of 16 residues. Germline lookup yields CDR1 SNHLY and CDR2 FYNNEI. Trimming pared 6 bases from V and 3 bases from J, leaving 19 bases between. CDR3 sequence: CASSSTGGGRTDTQYF. The CDR3 DNA sequence: TGTGCCAGCAGCTCGACGGGTGGGGGTCGAACAGATACGCAGTATTTT.

The chain combines TRBV9 with TRBJ1-3; D is unresolved. Germline V lookup: CDR1 SGDLS, CDR2 YYNGEE. Trimming removed 0 bases from V and 0 bases from J, with 7 bases in between. CDR3 length: 15 amino acids. The CDR3 DNA reads as TGTGCCAGCAGCGTAGCCGACGGCTCTGGAAACACCATATATTTT. This translates into CASSVADGSGNTIYF.

The chain is built from TRBV7-8 and TRBJ2-1, with D possibly matching TRBD2 (6 bases). The CDR3 spans 14 residues. Trimming shortened V by 3 bases and J by 2 bases, and 8 bases separated the two germline ends. Germline lookup yields CDR1 SGHVS and CDR2 FQNEAQ. The CDR3: CASSLGEAYNEQFF. CDR3 bases: TGTGCCAGCAGCTTGGGGGAGGCCTACAATGAGCAGTTCTTC.

This chain links TRBV2 with TRBJ1-6; D not certain. The CDR3 is 18 residues long. Germline CDR1 and CDR2: SNHLY and FYNNEI. Trimming shortened V by 0 bases and J by 5 bases, and 17 bases separated the two germline ends. CDR3 protein: CASSEAGNRLGDNSPLHF. CDR3 in DNA: TGTGCCAGCAGTGAAGCCGGGAACCGCTTGGGAGATAATTCACCCCTCCACTTT.